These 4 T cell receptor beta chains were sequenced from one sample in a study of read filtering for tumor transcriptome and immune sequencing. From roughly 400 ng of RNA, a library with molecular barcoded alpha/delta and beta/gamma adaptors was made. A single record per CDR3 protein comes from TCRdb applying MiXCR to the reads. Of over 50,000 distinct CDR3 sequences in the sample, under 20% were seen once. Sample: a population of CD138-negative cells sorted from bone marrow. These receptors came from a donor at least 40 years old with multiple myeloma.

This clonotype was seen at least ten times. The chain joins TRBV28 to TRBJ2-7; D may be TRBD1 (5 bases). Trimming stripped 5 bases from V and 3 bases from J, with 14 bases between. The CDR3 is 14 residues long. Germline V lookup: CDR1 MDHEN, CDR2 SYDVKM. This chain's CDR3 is CASSPSRQNYEQYF. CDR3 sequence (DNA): TGTGCCAGCAGTCCGAGTCGACAGAACTACGAGCAGTACTTC.

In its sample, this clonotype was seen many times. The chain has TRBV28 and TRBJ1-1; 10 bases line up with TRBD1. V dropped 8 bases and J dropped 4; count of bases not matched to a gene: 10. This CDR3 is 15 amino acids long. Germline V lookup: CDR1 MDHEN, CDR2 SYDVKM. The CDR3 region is CASRTGGSWGTEAFF. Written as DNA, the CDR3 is TGTGCCAGCCGGACAGGGGGGAGTTGGGGCACTGAAGCTTTCTTT.

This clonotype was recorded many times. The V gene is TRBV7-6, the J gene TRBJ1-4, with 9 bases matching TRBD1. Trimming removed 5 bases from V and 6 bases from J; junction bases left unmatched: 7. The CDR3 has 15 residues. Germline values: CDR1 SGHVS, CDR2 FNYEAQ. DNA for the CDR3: TGTGCCAGCAGCCGGACAGGGGAGGAGGATGAAAAACTGTTTTTT. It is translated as CASSRTGEEDEKLFF.

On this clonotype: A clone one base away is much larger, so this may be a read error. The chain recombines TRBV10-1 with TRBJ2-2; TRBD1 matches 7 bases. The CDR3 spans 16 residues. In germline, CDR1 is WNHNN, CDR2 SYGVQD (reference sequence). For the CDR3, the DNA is TGCGCCAGCGGCTGGGGACAGTCACTGAACACCTGGGAGCTGTTTTTT. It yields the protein CASGWGQSLNTWELFF.